This TCR beta chain was retrieved from a study of molecular identifiers for immune sequencing clone quantification. The CDR3 is made up of 13 amino acids. Germline CDR1 reads DFQATT; CDR2 reads SNEGSKA (reference sequence). Trimming shortened V by 6 bases and J by 3 bases, and 13 bases separated the two germline ends. In TCRdb, the PCR reads were re-called with MiXCR into one record per CDR3 protein. The sample has approximately 590,000 distinct CDR3 sequences; roughly 25% are singletons. The clonotype was recovered from a human donor in good health. Some libraries in this study had Jurkat cell RNA spiked in. J is TRBJ2-3 and V is TRBV20-1; TRBD2 is a possible D gene (5 bases). Sequencing used naive CD8+ T cells from blood, with Jurkat cell RNA spiked in. This sample's subset: FACS-sorted CD8+CD4-CCR7+CD45RA+ naive T cells. Here the CDR3 DNA reads TGCAGTGCCTTCCAACTAGGGACAGATACGCAGTATTTT. It yields the protein CSAFQLGTDTQYF.